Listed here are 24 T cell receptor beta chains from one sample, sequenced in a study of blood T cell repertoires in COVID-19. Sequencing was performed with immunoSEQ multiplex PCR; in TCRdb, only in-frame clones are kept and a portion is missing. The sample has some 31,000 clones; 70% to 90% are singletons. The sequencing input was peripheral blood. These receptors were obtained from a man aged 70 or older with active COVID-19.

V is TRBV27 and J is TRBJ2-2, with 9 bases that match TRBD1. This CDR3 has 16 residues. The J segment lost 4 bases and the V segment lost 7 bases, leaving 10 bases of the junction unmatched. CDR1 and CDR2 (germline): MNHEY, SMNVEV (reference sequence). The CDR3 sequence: CASTRGDRVFTGELFF. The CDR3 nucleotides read TGTGCCAGCACCCGGGGGGACAGGGTTTTCACCGGGGAGCTGTTTTTT.

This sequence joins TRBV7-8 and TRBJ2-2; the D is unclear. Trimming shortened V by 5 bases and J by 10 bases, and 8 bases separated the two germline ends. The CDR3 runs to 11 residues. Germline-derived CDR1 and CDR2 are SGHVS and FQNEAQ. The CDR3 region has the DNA TGTGCCAGCAGCCCTAGAGAGGAGCTGTTTTTT. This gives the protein CASSPREELFF.

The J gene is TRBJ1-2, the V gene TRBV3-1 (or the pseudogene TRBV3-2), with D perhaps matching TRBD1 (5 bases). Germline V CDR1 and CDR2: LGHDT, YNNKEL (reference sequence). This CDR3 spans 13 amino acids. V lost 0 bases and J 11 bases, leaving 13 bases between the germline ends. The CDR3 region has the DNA TGTGCCAGCAGCCAAGACGGCGGAGGGGTGTACACCTTC. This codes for CASSQDGGGVYTF.

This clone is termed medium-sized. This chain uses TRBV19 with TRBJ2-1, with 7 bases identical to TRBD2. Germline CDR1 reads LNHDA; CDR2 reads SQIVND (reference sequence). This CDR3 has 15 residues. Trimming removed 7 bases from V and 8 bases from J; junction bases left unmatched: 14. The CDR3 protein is CASTPSGTTGDEQFF. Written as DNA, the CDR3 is TGTGCCAGTACCCCGAGCGGGACGACTGGAGATGAGCAGTTCTTC.

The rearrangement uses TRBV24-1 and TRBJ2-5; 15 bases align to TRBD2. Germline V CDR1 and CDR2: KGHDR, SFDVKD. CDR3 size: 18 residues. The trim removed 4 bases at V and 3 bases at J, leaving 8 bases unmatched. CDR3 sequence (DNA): TGTGCCACCAGTGAGGGGACTAGCGGGAGGTGGGGAGAAGAGACCCAGTACTTC. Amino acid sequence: CATSEGTSGRWGEETQYF.

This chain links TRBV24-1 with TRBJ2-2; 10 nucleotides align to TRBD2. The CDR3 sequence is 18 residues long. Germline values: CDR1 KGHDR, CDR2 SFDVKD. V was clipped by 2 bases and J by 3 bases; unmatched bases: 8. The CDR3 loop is CATSDSLAGDRDTGELFF. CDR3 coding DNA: TGTGCCACCAGTGATTCCCTAGCGGGAGATCGGGACACCGGGGAGCTGTTTTTT.

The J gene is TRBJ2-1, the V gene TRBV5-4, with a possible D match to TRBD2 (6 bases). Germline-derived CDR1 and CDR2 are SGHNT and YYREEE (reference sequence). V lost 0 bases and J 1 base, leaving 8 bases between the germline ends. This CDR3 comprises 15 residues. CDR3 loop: CASSLGRESYNEQFF. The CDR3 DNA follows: TGTGCCAGCAGCTTGGGGAGGGAATCCTACAATGAGCAGTTCTTC.

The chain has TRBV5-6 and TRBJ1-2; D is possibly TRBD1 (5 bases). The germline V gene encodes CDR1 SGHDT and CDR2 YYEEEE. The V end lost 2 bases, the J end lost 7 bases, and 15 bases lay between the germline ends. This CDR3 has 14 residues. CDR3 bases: TGTGCCAGCAGCTTAGGGCAGGGTGGCGGTGGCTACACCTTC. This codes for CASSLGQGGGGYTF.

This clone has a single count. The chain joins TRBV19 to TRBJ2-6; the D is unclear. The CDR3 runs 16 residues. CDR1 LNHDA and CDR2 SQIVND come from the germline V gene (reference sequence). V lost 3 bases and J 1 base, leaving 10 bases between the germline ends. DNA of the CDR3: TGTGCCAGTAGTATTTCCCCACAATCTGGGGCCAACGTCCTGACTTTC. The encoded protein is CASSISPQSGANVLTF.

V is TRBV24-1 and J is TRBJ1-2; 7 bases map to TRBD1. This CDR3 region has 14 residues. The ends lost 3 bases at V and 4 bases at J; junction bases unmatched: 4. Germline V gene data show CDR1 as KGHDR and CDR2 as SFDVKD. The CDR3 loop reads CATSDGDRVYGYTF. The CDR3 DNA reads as TGTGCCACCAGTGATGGAGACAGGGTCTATGGCTACACCTTC.

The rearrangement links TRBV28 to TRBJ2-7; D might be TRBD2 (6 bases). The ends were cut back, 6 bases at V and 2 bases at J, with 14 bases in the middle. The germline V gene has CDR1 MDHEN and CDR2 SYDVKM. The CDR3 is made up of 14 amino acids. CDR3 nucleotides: TGTGCCAGCAGGGGAGGACTTCCACCCTACGAGCAGTACTTC. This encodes CASRGGLPPYEQYF.

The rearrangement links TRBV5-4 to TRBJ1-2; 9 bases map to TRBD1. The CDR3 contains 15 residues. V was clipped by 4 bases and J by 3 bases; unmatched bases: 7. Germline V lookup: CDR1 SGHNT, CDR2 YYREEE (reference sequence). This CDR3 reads CASSQSGTGHYGYTF. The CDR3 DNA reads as TGTGCCAGCAGCCAGTCCGGGACAGGGCACTATGGCTACACCTTC.

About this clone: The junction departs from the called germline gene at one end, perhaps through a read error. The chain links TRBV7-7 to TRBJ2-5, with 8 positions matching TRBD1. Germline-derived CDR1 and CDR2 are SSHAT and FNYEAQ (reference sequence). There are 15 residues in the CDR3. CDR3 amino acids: CASSSDRGFQETQYF. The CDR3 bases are TGTGCTAGCAGCTCCGACAGGGGCTTCCAAGAGACCCAGTACTTC. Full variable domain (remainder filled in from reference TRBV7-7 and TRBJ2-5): GAGVSQSPRYKVTKRGQDVTLRCDPISSHATLYWYQQALGQGPEFLTYFNYEAQPDKSGLPSDRFSAERPEGSISTLTIQRTEQRDSAMYRCASSSDRGFQETQYFGPGTRLLVL.

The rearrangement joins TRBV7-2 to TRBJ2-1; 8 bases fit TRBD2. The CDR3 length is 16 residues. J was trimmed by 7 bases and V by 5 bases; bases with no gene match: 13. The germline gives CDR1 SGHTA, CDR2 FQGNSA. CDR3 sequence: CASSPGLREGRNEQFF. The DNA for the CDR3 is TGTGCCAGCAGCCCCGGGCTACGGGAGGGACGGAATGAGCAGTTCTTC.

CDR3 DNA: TGTGCCAGTAGTCCCAGGACTAGTACCGATGAGCAGTTCTTC. Translated: CASSPRTSTDEQFF. The J gene is TRBJ2-1, the V gene TRBV19; TRBD2 matches at 7 bases. Germline V gene data show CDR1 as LNHDA and CDR2 as SQIVND (reference sequence). The CDR3 contains 14 residues. V gave up 5 bases and J gave up 8 bases; unmatched junction bases: 9.

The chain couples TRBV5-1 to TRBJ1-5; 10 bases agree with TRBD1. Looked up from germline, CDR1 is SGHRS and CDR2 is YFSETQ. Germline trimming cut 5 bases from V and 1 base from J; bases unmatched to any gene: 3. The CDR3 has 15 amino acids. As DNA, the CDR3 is TGCGCCAGCAGATCGGGACAGGGGAGCAATCAGCCCCAGCATTTT. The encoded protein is CASRSGQGSNQPQHF.

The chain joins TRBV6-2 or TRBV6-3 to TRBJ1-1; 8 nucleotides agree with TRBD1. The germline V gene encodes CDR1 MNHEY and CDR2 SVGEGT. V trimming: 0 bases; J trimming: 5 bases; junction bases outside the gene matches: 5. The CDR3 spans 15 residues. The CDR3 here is CASSYSTGVLTEAFF. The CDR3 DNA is TGTGCCAGCAGTTACTCGACAGGGGTATTGACTGAAGCTTTCTTT.

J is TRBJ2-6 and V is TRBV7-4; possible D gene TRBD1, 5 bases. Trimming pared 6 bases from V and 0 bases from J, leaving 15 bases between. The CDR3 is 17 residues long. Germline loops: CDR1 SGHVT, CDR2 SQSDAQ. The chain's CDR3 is CASSFDSFFSGANVLTF. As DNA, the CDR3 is TGTGCCAGCAGTTTTGACAGTTTTTTCTCTGGGGCCAACGTCCTGACTTTC.

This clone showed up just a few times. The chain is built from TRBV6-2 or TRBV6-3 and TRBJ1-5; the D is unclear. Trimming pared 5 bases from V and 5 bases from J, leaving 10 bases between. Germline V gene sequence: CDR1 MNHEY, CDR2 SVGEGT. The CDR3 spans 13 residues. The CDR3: CASSRTDDQPQHF. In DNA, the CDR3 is TGTGCCAGCAGTCGGACTGATGATCAGCCCCAGCATTTT.

CDR3 loop: CASRTPGLAGGSYTDTQYF. The CDR3 DNA is TGTGCCAGTCGTACCCCGGGACTAGCGGGAGGCTCATACACAGATACGCAGTATTTT. J is TRBJ2-3 and V is TRBV19; 15 bases agree with TRBD2. The CDR3 contains 19 residues. The germline gives CDR1 LNHDA, CDR2 SQIVND (reference sequence). Unmatched junction bases numbered 14, after V lost 8 bases and J lost 2 bases.

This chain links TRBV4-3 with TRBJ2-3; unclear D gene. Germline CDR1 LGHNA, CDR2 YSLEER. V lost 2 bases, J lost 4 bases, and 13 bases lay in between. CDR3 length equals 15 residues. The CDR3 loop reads CASSQSSAFADTQYF. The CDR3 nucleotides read TGCGCCAGCAGCCAATCTTCAGCGTTCGCAGATACGCAGTATTTT.

The CDR3 region is CASSPGGSTEAFF. The CDR3, as DNA: TGTGCCAGCAGCCCGGGGGGGAGCACTGAAGCTTTCTTT. The chain uses TRBV7-9 and TRBJ1-1; weak D call: TRBD1 (5 bases). Germline V gene data show CDR1 as SEHNR and CDR2 as FQNEAQ (reference sequence). The V end was cut by 5 bases, the J end by 4 bases, with 11 bases between. The CDR3 is 13 amino acids.

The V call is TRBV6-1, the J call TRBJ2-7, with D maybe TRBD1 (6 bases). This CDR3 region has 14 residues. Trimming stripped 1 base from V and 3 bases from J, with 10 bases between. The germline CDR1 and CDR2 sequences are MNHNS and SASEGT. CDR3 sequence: CASSEGQGHYEQYF. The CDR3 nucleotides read TGTGCCAGCAGTGAAGGGCAGGGACACTACGAGCAGTACTTC.

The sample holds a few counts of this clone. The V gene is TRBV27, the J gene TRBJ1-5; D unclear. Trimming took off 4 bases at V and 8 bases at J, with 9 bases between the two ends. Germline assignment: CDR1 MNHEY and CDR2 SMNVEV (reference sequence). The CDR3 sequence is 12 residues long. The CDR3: CASSSAGEPQHF. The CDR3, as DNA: TGTGCCAGCAGTTCCGCAGGCGAGCCCCAGCATTTT.